This T cell receptor beta chain was sequenced for a study of EBV T-cell therapy then PD-1 blockade in nasopharyngeal carcinoma. Assay used: immunoSEQ multiplex PCR; TCRdb lists only in-frame clones, some missing. The sample records over 20,000 clones, roughly four fifths being singletons. As to time point: 266 days after commencement of treatment, after nivolumab therapy. Treatment noted: AdE1-LMPpoly-expanded autologous EBV-specific T-cell therapy followed by anti-PD-1 nivolumab. About this clone itself: Its antigen is currently unknown.

The ends were cut back, 5 bases at V and 9 bases at J, with 11 bases in the middle. CDR1 and CDR2 from the germline V gene are SGHTA and FQGTGA. The CDR3 consists of 13 residues. The V call is TRBV7-3, the J call TRBJ1-6; D gene ambiguous. This clonotype originated in a man aged 40-49 years with nasopharyngeal carcinoma. Sample: CD8+ T cells from blood, taken at approximately day 260 from a patient whose treatment included autologous EBV-specific T cells and nivolumab. The CDR3 DNA sequence: TGTGCCAGCAGCCTAAGGTTGGGTTCACCCCTCCACTTT. Protein: CASSLRLGSPLHF.